This TCR beta chain was identified during a study of T cell changes during pregnancy in multiple sclerosis. The CDR3 totals 15 residues. CDR1 is SNHLY and CDR2 is FYNNEI in the germline V gene. J gave up 1 base and V 4 bases, and 2 bases lay outside the gene matches. The table came from immunoSEQ multiplex PCR; TCRdb's copy has only in-frame clones and leaves some out. The sample lists approximately 48,000 clones; roughly 92% were seen once. The sequence derives from a female donor with multiple sclerosis, enrolled in a pregnancy study. The sequencing used CD4+ T cells from peripheral blood mononuclear cells, collected after pregnancy. This chain connects TRBV2 to TRBJ1-5, with 9 nucleotides matching TRBD1. The DNA of the CDR3 is TGTGCCAGCAGTGGGGACAGGGCAAGCAATCAGCCCCAGCATTTT. It yields the protein CASSGDRASNQPQHF. The complete variable domain, with remaining parts taken from reference TRBV2 and TRBJ1-5, reads EPEVTQTPSHQVTQMGQEVILRCVPISNHLYFYWYRQILGQKVEFLVSFYNNEISEKSEIFDDQFSVERPDGSNFTLKIRSTKLEDSAMYFCASSGDRASNQPQHFGDGTRLSIL.